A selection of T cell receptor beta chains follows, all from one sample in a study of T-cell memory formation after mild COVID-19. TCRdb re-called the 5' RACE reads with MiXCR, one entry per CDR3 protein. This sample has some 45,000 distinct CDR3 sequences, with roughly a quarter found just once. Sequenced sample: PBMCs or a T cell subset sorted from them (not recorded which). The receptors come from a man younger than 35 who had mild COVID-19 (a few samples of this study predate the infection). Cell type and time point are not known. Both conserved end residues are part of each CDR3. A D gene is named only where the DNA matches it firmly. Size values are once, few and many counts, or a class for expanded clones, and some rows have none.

CDR3 protein: CASSRRGRYRETQYF; CDR3 DNA: TGTGCCAGCAGTCGCAGGGGGCGTTATAGAGAGACCCAGTACTTC; V gene: TRBV12-3/TRBV12-4; clone size: few; J gene: TRBJ2-5; D gene: TRBD1
CDR3 protein: CSAEWGEETQYF; CDR3 DNA: TGCAGTGCTGAGTGGGGGGAAGAGACCCAGTACTTC; V gene: TRBV20-1; clone size: few; J gene: TRBJ2-5; D gene: .
CDR3 protein: CASSYLNQPQHF; CDR3 DNA: TGTGCCAGCAGTTACCTCAATCAGCCCCAGCATTTT; V gene: TRBV6-6; clone size: few; J gene: TRBJ1-5; D gene: .
CDR3 protein: CASSPTEARGDTQYF; CDR3 DNA: TGTGCCAGCAGTCCCACTGAGGCCAGAGGAGATACGCAGTATTTT; V gene: TRBV12-3/TRBV12-4; clone size: few; J gene: TRBJ2-3; D gene: .
CDR3 protein: CASSRGFGEYGYTF; CDR3 DNA: TGCGCCAGCAGCCGCGGGTTTGGAGAGTATGGCTACACCTTC; V gene: TRBV4-1; clone size: few; J gene: TRBJ1-2; D gene: .
CDR3 protein: CASRLPDRDTGELFF; CDR3 DNA: TGTGCCAGCAGACTCCCGGACAGGGACACCGGGGAGCTGTTTTTT; V gene: TRBV6-5; clone size: many; J gene: TRBJ2-2; D gene: TRBD1
CDR3 protein: CASSYSKGSYNEQFF; CDR3 DNA: TGTGCCAGCAGTTACTCGAAAGGATCCTACAATGAGCAGTTCTTC; V gene: TRBV6-5; clone size: .; J gene: TRBJ2-1; D gene: .
CDR3 protein: CSVPRGFYGYTF; CDR3 DNA: TGCAGCGTCCCGCGGGGGTTCTATGGCTACACCTTC; V gene: TRBV29-1; clone size: .; J gene: TRBJ1-2; D gene: .
CDR3 protein: CASSQEFRSPGRLFF; CDR3 DNA: TGCGCCAGCAGCCAAGAATTCCGATCTCCGGGAAGACTGTTTTTT; V gene: TRBV4-3; clone size: .; J gene: TRBJ1-4; D gene: .
CDR3 protein: CASSRRDRGPSDTGELFF; CDR3 DNA: TGCGCCAGCAGCCGACGGGACAGGGGGCCTTCGGACACCGGGGAGCTGTTTTTT; V gene: TRBV5-1; clone size: .; J gene: TRBJ2-2; D gene: TRBD1